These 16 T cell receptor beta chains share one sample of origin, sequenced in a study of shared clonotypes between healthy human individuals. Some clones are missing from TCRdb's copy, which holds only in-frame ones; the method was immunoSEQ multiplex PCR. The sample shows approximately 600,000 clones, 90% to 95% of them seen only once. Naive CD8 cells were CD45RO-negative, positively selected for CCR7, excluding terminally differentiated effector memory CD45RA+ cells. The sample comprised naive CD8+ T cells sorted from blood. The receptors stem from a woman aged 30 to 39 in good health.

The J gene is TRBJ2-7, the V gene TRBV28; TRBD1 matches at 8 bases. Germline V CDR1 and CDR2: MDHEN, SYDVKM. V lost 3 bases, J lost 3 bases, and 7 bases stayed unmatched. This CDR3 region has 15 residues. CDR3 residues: CASSLIRTGHYEQYF. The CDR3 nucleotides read TGTGCCAGCAGTTTGATACGGACAGGGCACTACGAGCAGTACTTC.

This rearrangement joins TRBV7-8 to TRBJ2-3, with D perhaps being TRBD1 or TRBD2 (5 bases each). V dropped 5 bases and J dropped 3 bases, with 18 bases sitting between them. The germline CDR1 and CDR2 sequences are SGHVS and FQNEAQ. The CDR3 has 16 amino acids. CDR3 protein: CASSPGTASGTDTQYF. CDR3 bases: TGTGCCAGCAGCCCAGGGACGGCCTCCGGAACAGATACGCAGTATTTT.

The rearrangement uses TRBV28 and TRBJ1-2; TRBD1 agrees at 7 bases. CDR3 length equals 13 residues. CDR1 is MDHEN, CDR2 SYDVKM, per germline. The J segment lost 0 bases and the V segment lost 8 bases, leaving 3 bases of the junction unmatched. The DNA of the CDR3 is TGTGCCAGCGAGGGGGCCTCTAACTATGGCTACACCTTC. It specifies CASEGASNYGYTF.

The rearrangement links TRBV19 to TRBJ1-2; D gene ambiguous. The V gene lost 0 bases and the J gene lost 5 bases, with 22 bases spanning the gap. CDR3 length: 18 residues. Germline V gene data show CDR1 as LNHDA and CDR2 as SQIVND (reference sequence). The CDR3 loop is CASSIDRTDIFWKYGYTF. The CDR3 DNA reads TGTGCCAGTAGTATAGACCGGACCGATATATTCTGGAAGTATGGCTACACCTTC.

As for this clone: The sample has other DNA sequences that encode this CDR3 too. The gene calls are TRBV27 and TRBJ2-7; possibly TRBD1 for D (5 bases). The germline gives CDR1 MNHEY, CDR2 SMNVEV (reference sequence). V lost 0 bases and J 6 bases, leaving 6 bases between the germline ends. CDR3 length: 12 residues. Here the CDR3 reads CASSLSGREQYF. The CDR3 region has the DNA TGTGCCAGCAGTTTATCGGGGCGCGAGCAGTACTTC.

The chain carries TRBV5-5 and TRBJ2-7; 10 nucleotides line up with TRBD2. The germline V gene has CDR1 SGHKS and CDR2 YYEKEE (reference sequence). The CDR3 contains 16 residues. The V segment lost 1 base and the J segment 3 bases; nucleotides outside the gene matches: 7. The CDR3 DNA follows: TGTGCCAGCAGCTTGAGTCTAGCGGGAGAAAGCTACGAGCAGTACTTC. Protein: CASSLSLAGESYEQYF.

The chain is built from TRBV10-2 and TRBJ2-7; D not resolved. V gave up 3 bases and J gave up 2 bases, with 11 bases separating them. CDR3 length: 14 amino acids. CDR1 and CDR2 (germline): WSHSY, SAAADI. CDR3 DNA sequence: TGCGCCAGCAGTGAAATCCGCAGGACCTACGAGCAGTACTTC. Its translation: CASSEIRRTYEQYF.

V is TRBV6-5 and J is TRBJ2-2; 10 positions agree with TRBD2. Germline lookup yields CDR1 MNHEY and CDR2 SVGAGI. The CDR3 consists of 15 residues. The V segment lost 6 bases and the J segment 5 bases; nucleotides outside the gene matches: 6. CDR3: CASSLASGSTGELFF. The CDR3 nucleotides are TGTGCCAGCAGCCTCGCTAGCGGGAGTACCGGGGAGCTGTTTTTT.

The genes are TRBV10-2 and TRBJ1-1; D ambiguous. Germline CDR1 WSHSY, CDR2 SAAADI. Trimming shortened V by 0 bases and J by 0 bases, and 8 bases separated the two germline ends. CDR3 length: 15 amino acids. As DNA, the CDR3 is TGCGCCAGCAGTGAGTCGGGAGGCATGAACACTGAAGCTTTCTTT. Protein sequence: CASSESGGMNTEAFF.

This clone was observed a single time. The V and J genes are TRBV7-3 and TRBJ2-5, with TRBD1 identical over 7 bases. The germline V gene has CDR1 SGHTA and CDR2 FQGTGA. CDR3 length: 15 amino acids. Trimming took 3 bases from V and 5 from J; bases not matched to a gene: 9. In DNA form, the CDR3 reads TGTGCCAGCAGCTTGAACAGGGGCCCGCTTGAGACCCAGTACTTC. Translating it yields CASSLNRGPLETQYF. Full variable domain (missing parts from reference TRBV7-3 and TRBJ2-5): GAGVSQTPSNKVTEKGKYVELRCDPISGHTALYWYRQSLGQGPEFLIYFQGTGAADDSGLPNDRFFAVRPEGSVSTLKIQRTERGDSAVYLCASSLNRGPLETQYFGPGTRLLVL.

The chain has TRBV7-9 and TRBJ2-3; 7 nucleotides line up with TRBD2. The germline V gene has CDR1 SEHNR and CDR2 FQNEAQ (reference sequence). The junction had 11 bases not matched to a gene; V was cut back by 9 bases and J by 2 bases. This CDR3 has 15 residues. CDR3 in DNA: TGTGCCAGTGGCGGGTCTAGCGGACCCACAGATACGCAGTATTTT. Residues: CASGGSSGPTDTQYF. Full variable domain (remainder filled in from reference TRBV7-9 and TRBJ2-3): DTGVSQNPRHKITKRGQNVTFRCDPISEHNRLYWYRQTLGQGPEFLTYFQNEAQLEKSRLLSDRFSAERPKGSFSTLEIQRTEQGDSAMYLCASGGSSGPTDTQYFGPGTRLTVL.

In DNA form, the CDR3 reads TGTGCCAGCAGCTTATACCGGCTGGGCCGGAGGGCGAACACCGGGGAGCTGTTTTTT. Residues: CASSLYRLGRRANTGELFF. This chain links TRBV11-2 with TRBJ2-2, with D perhaps TRBD2 (6 bases). The CDR3 covers 19 residues. Trimming pared 2 bases from V and 0 bases from J, leaving 19 bases between. Germline V gives CDR1 SGHAT, CDR2 FQNNGV.

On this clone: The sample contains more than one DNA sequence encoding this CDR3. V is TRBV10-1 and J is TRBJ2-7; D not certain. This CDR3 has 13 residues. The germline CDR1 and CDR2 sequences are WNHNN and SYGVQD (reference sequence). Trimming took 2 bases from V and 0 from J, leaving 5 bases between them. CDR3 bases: TGCGCCAGCAGTGAGGGCTACTCCTACGAGCAGTACTTC. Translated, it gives CASSEGYSYEQYF.

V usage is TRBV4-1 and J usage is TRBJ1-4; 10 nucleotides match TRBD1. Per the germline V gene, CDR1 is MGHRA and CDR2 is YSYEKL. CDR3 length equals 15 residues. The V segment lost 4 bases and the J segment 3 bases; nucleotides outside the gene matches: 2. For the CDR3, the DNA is TGCGCCAGCAGCCGGGACAGGGGTGCTAATGAAAAACTGTTTTTT. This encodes CASSRDRGANEKLFF.

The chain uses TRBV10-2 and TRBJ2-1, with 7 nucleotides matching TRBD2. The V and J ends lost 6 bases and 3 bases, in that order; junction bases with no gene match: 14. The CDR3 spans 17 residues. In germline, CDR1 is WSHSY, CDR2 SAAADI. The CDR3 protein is CASSPHPSTSDYNEQFF. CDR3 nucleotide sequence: TGCGCCAGCAGCCCCCACCCCTCAACTAGCGACTACAATGAGCAGTTCTTC.

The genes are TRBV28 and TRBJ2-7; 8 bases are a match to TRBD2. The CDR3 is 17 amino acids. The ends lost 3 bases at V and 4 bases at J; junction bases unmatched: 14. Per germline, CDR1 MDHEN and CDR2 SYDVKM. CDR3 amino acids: CASSFGASGSFGYEQYF. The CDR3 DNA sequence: TGTGCCAGCAGTTTCGGGGCTAGCGGGTCCTTTGGATACGAGCAGTACTTC.